This T cell receptor (beta chain) was sequenced in a study of cytomegalovirus exposure and HLA in healthy donors. Trimming removed 6 bases from V and 6 bases from J, with 11 bases in between. CDR1 is LNHDA and CDR2 is SQIVND in the germline V gene (reference sequence). The CDR3 extends over 12 amino acids. Vbeta (60) and Jbeta (13) primers were used in the PCR. Libraries were prepared by immunoSEQ multiplex PCR; TCRdb keeps only in-frame clonotypes and omits some of them. The sample lists under 200,000 clones, about 85% occurring once. This rearrangement joins TRBV19 to TRBJ2-5; a possible D gene is TRBD2 (5 bases). The sample consisted of PBMCs. This receptor was obtained from a man younger than 30 in good health and CMV-seronegative. The CDR3 DNA follows: TGTGCCAGTAGAGCGGCTCACCAGACCCAGTACTTC. The encoded protein is CASRAAHQTQYF.